This TCR beta chain was captured by sequencing in a study of cytomegalovirus exposure and HLA in healthy donors. Researchers ran the PCR with 60 Vbeta and 13 Jbeta primers. The protocol was immunoSEQ multiplex PCR, while the TCRdb copy is restricted to in-frame clones and leaves out a portion. Of around 170,000 clones in the sample, over 60% were seen once. On this clone: The target antigen is unknown.

Trimming took 0 bases from V and 4 from J, leaving 9 bases between them. The length of the CDR3 is 14 residues. CDR1 and CDR2 (germline): GTSNPN, SVGIG (reference sequence). The study's findings and limits: Later on, a genetic analysis was performed. It linked a missense variant in DCLRE1C with V- and J-gene trimming of TCR beta.

Sampled while nominally healthy, donors likely had unrecorded immune exposures. The chain joins TRBV30 to TRBJ1-4; D perhaps matches TRBD1 (5 bases). The TCR comes from a girl aged 5-17 years in good health and CMV-seronegative. Input material: PBMCs. The CDR3 bases are TGTGCCTGGAGTGTACAGGATTTTAATGAAAAACTGTTTTTT. Encoded protein: CAWSVQDFNEKLFF.